These 17 T cell receptor beta chains were sequenced from one sample in a study of PD-L1 blockade in urothelial cancer. Using immunoSEQ multiplex PCR, the repertoire was profiled, and TCRdb retains in-frame clones only, with some absent. The sample holds 35,000 or so clones, just over 35% seen once. The sequencing used tumor tissue, collected before atezolizumab (anti-PD-L1) treatment. Receptors were obtained from a man between 60 and 75 years old with urothelial cancer.

A remark on this clone: Relative to the germline gene, one junction end is altered; a read error may explain this. The V call is TRBV7-6, the J call TRBJ2-7, with D possibly matching TRBD2 (7 bases). The CDR3 has 18 amino acids. In germline, CDR1 is SGHVS, CDR2 FNYEAQ. CDR3 in DNA: TGTGCCAGAAGCTTGGCCGCGGTCGGCCGGGGGGCCACCTACGAGCAGTACTTC. As protein: CARSLAAVGRGATYEQYF.

The genes are TRBV6-8 and TRBJ1-3, with D hard to call. The CDR3 is made up of 12 amino acids. Germline lookup yields CDR1 MNHGY and CDR2 SAAAGT. V lost 3 bases and J 4 bases, leaving 4 bases between the germline ends. CDR3 loop: CASSYSGNTIYF. The DNA of the CDR3 is TGTGCCAGCAGTTATAGCGGAAACACCATATATTTT.

This clone has a count of ten or more. This chain uses TRBV11-3 with TRBJ1-2; weak D call: TRBD1 (6 bases). The V gene's germline CDR1 is SGHNT and CDR2 YENEEA. The CDR3 totals 14 residues. Trimming left V 6 bases short and J 7 bases short, with 18 bases between. The CDR3, as DNA: TGTGCCAGCAGGTTACCATTTGACAGGTCTGGCTACACCTTC. It encodes CASRLPFDRSGYTF.

J is TRBJ1-3 and V is TRBV28; D remains ambiguous. CDR1 is MDHEN and CDR2 is SYDVKM in the germline V gene. This CDR3 spans 15 amino acids. The V and J ends lost 2 bases and 0 bases respectively, with 8 bases between them. Here the CDR3 DNA reads TGTGCCAGCAGTTTACGGACTGTCTCTGGAAACACCATATATTTT. As protein: CASSLRTVSGNTIYF.

This clone has more than one count but fewer than ten. At one of its ends the junction is not consistent with the germline gene, which may arise from a read error. The rearrangement uses TRBV6-4 and TRBJ1-1; TRBD1 is a possible D gene (5 bases). The CDR3 is 13 amino acids. Germline assignment: CDR1 MRHNA and CDR2 SNTAGT. CDR3 region: CAISPQGNTEAFF. For the CDR3, the DNA is TGTGCCATCAGTCCTCAGGGAAACACTGAAGCTTTCTTT.

This chain's CDR3 is CASTIGLTGTGANVLTF. The CDR3 region has the DNA TGTGCCAGTACCATAGGGCTAACAGGGACTGGGGCCAACGTCCTGACTTTC. This sequence joins TRBV19 and TRBJ2-6; TRBD1 might be the D (6 bases). Trimming removed 7 bases at V and 2 bases at J, with 18 bases between. Germline CDR1 reads LNHDA; CDR2 reads SQIVND (reference sequence). The CDR3 runs 17 residues.

The rearrangement uses TRBV19 and TRBJ1-1; no reliable D call. Germline values: CDR1 LNHDA, CDR2 SQIVND (reference sequence). Trimming cost V 1 base and J 0 bases, with 12 bases left between them. The CDR3 contains 16 residues. This chain's CDR3 is CASSIARSVMNTEAFF. In DNA form, the CDR3 reads TGTGCCAGTAGTATAGCCCGTAGCGTAATGAACACTGAAGCTTTCTTT.

V and J are TRBV19 and TRBJ2-6; no clear D. This CDR3 has 16 residues. Germline CDR1 and CDR2: LNHDA and SQIVND (reference sequence). The V end was cut by 3 bases, the J end by 3 bases, with 12 bases between. CDR3 sequence: CASSIGSWGGANVLTF. The CDR3 DNA follows: TGTGCCAGTAGTATTGGGTCGTGGGGTGGGGCCAACGTCCTGACTTTC.

This clone was counted a few times. The V and J genes are TRBV6-8 and TRBJ2-3; 10 bases are shared with TRBD2. From germline, CDR1 is MNHGY and CDR2 SAAAGT. This CDR3 has 16 residues. Germline trimming cut 4 bases from V and 0 bases from J; bases unmatched to any gene: 4. The CDR3 loop is CASSSPTSGSTDTQYF. The CDR3 nucleotides are TGTGCCAGCAGTTCTCCGACTAGCGGGAGCACAGATACGCAGTATTTT.

CDR3 amino acids: CASSLDGQVQETQYF. In nucleotides, the CDR3 is TGCGCCAGCAGCCTGGACGGACAGGTCCAAGAGACCCAGTACTTC. This chain joins TRBV4-1 and TRBJ2-5, with 7 bases that match TRBD1. The germline V gene encodes CDR1 MGHRA and CDR2 YSYEKL. After removal of 4 bases from V and 1 base from J, the junction contained 6 bases not matched to a gene. The CDR3 spans 15 residues.

The V call is TRBV19, the J call TRBJ2-7, with 10 bases aligning to TRBD2. Germline V gene lookup returns CDR1 LNHDA and CDR2 SQIVND (reference sequence). V shed 3 bases, J shed 3 bases, and the junction held 5 bases outside the gene matches. The CDR3 sequence is 15 residues long. The DNA of the CDR3 is TGTGCCAGTAGTATTTCTAGCGGGAGCCTCTACGAGCAGTACTTC. Its translation: CASSISSGSLYEQYF.

DNA for the CDR3: TGTGCCAGCTCACCACTAGCGGGGGGACTTCGAAGCACAGATACGCAGTATTTT. The encoded protein is CASSPLAGGLRSTDTQYF. V and J are TRBV18 and TRBJ2-3, with 10 bases identical to TRBD2. This CDR3 has 18 amino acids. V trimming: 1 base; J trimming: 0 bases; junction bases outside the gene matches: 7. The V gene's germline CDR1 is KGHSH and CDR2 LQKENI.

V is TRBV2 and J is TRBJ1-5; TRBD1 matches 7 bases. CDR1 is SNHLY and CDR2 is FYNNEI in the germline V gene. This CDR3 region has 14 residues. J gave up 3 bases and V 6 bases, and 5 bases lay outside the gene matches. The CDR3 sequence is CASRSQGDNQPQHF. CDR3 nucleotides: TGTGCCAGCAGGTCGCAGGGGGACAATCAGCCCCAGCATTTT. The full variable domain, rest sourced from reference TRBV2 and TRBJ1-5, is EPEVTQTPSHQVTQMGQEVILRCVPISNHLYFYWYRQILGQKVEFLVSFYNNEISEKSEIFDDQFSVERPDGSNFTLKIRSTKLEDSAMYFCASRSQGDNQPQHFGDGTRLSIL.

The chain couples TRBV5-1 to TRBJ2-2; TRBD1 matches at 8 bases. CDR3 length equals 15 residues. The V segment lost 4 bases and the J segment 5 bases; nucleotides outside the gene matches: 7. Germline-derived CDR1 and CDR2 are SGHRS and YFSETQ. The CDR3 region is CASSPTGDATGELFF. CDR3 sequence (DNA): TGCGCCAGCAGCCCGACAGGGGATGCGACCGGGGAGCTGTTTTTT.

In DNA, the CDR3 is TGTGCCAGCAGCTTAGGTCACCGACAGTCTAATGAAAAACTGTTTTTT. Translating gives CASSLGHRQSNEKLFF. The genes are TRBV7-7 and TRBJ1-4; tentative D call: TRBD1 (5 bases). CDR1 SSHAT and CDR2 FNYEAQ come from the germline V gene (reference sequence). Trimming cost V 1 base and J 3 bases, with 12 bases left between them. CDR3 length: 16 residues.

This clone was seen only once. The genes are TRBV28 and TRBJ1-3; 7 positions match TRBD1. This CDR3 has 14 residues. Germline CDR1 is MDHEN and CDR2 is SYDVKM. Losses at the gene ends were 6 bases for V and 1 base for J; bases not matched to a gene: 3. The CDR3 region has the DNA TGTGCCAGCAGCCAGGACAGGTCTGGAAACACCATATATTTT. Amino acids: CASSQDRSGNTIYF. Full variable domain (outside the CDR3, taken from reference TRBV28 and TRBJ1-3): DVKVTQSSRYLVKRTGEKVFLECVQDMDHENMFWYRQDPGLGLRLIYFSYDVKMKEKGDIPEGYSVSREKKERFSLILESASTNQTSMYLCASSQDRSGNTIYFGEGSWLTVV.

This clone was observed many times. The chain couples TRBV6-4 to TRBJ2-7; D gene ambiguous. Germline V gene data show CDR1 as MRHNA and CDR2 as SNTAGT. The V gene lost 5 bases and the J gene lost 2 bases, with 4 bases spanning the gap. The CDR3 has 11 amino acids. The CDR3 DNA reads as TGTGCCAGCAGTTCAGCCTACGAGCAGTACTTC. As protein: CASSSAYEQYF.